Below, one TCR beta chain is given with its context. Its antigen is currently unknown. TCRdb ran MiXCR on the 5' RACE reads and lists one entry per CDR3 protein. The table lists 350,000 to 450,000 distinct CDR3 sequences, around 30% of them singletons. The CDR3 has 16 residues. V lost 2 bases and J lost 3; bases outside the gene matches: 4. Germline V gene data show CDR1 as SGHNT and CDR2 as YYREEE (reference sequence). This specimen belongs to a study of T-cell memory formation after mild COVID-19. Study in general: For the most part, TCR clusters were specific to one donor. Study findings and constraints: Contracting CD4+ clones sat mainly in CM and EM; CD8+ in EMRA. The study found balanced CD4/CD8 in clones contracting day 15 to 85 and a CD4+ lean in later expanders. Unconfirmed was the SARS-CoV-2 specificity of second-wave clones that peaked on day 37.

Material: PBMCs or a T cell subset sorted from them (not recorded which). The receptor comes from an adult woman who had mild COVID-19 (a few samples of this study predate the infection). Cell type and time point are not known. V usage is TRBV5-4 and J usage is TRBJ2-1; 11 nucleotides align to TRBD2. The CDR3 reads CASSLPTSGNYNEQFF. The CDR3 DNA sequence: TGTGCCAGCAGCTTACCGACTAGCGGGAACTACAATGAGCAGTTCTTC.